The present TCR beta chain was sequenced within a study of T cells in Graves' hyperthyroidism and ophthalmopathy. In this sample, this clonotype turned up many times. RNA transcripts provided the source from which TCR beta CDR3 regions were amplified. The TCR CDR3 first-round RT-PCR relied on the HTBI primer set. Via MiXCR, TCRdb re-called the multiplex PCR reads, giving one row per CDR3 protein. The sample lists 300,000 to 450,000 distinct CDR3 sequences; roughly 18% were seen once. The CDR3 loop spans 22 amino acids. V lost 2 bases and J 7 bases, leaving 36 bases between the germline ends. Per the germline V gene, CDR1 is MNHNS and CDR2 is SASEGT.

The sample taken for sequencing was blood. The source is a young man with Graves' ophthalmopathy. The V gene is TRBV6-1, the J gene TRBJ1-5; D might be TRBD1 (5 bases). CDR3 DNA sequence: TGTGCCAGCAGTGAATGGCCTGGGCAGGGCATAAGGAAAGTGGGAGTGCGGCAGCCCCAGCATTTT. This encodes CASSEWPGQGIRKVGVRQPQHF.